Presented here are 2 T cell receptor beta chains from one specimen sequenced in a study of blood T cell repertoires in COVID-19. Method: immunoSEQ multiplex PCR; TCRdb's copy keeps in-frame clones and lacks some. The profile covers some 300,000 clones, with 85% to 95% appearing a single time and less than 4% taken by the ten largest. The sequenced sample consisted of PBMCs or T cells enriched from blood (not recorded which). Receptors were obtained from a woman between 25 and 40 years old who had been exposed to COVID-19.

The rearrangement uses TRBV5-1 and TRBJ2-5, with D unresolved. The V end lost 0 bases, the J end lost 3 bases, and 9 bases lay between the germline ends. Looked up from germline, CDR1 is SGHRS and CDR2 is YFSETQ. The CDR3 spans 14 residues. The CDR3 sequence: CASSLDFLEETQYF. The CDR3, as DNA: TGCGCCAGCAGCTTGGACTTCCTAGAAGAGACCCAGTACTTC.

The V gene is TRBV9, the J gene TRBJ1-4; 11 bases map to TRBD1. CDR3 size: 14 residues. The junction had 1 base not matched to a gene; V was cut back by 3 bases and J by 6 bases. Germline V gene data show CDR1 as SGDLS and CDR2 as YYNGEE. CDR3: CASSEGQGDEKLFF. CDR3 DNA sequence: TGTGCCAGCAGCGAGGGACAGGGGGATGAAAAACTGTTTTTT.